The rows below give T cell receptor beta chains drawn from one sample of a study of glioma-infiltrating T cells. TCRdb itself ran the multiplex PCR reads through MiXCR, one entry per CDR3 protein. The repertoire consists of 40,000 or so distinct CDR3 sequences, with 20% to 25% occurring once and the leading ten covering approximately 6.4%. Material for sequencing was glioma tissue, nonneoplastic brain tissue, or PBMCs (not recorded which). These receptor sequences come from a human donor with low-grade glioma or glioblastoma, undergoing nonglioma brain surgery, or in good health (not recorded which). The CDR3 runs from the conserved cysteine through the conserved F or W. Each record gives: J gene, V gene, D gene, clone size, CDR3 DNA, CDR3 protein. The D gene is left open where the match is weak. Some rows have no size entry. The others give once, few or many, or a class for an expanded clone.

J: TRBJ1-6; V: TRBV6-6; D: TRBD1; size: many; DNA: TGTGCCAGCAGTTACAGTATGCGGGACAGCGGTAATTCACCCCTCCACTTT; CDR3: CASSYSMRDSGNSPLHF
J: TRBJ1-1; V: TRBV27; D: NA; size: NA; DNA: TGCGCCAGCAGTCCGCCCAGAGGCTACACTAAAGCTTTCTTT; CDR3: CASSPPRGYTKAFF
J: TRBJ1-1; V: TRBV18; D: NA; size: many; DNA: TGTGCCAGCTCCCCCCAAGGAGCGAACACTGAAGCTTTCTTT; CDR3: CASSPQGANTEAFF
J: TRBJ1-1; V: TRBV4-1; D: TRBD1; size: many; DNA: TGCGCCAGCAGCCAAGGGTTAAGGGGGCGTCGGACTGAAGCTTTCTTT; CDR3: CASSQGLRGRRTEAFF
J: TRBJ1-1; V: TRBV19; D: NA; size: many; DNA: TGTGCCAGTAGTTTCTCGTCCTACACTGAAGCTTTCTTT; CDR3: CASSFSSYTEAFF
J: TRBJ1-6; V: TRBV5-5; D: NA; size: few; DNA: TGTGCCAGCAGCTTGGCCGGGGGGATGGAATCACCCCTCCACTTT; CDR3: CASSLAGGMESPLHF
J: TRBJ2-6; V: TRBV27; D: NA; size: many; DNA: TGTGCCAGCAGTTTTACTGGGGCCAACGTCCTGACTTTC; CDR3: CASSFTGANVLTF
J: TRBJ2-7; V: TRBV20-1; D: NA; size: NA; DNA: TGCAGTGCTGGAGGGGCAAGCTCCTACGAGCAGTACTTC; CDR3: CSAGGASSYEQYF
J: TRBJ2-7; V: TRBV5-1; D: NA; size: many; DNA: TGCGCCAGCAGCTTGGGGGGGTCGGTCGACGAGCAGTACTTC; CDR3: CASSLGGSVDEQYF
J: TRBJ1-4; V: TRBV12-3/TRBV12-4; D: TRBD1; size: many; DNA: TGTGCCAGCAGTCGGACAGGGCCTAATGAAAAACTGTTTTTT; CDR3: CASSRTGPNEKLFF
J: TRBJ2-3; V: TRBV19; D: NA; size: many; DNA: TGTGCCAGTAGTAGGGCAGGGTATTCTGGAGATACGCAGTATTTT; CDR3: CASSRAGYSGDTQYF
J: TRBJ2-3; V: TRBV27; D: NA; size: many; DNA: TGTGCCAGCTCCTTCGGGACTAGCACAGATACGCAGTATTTT; CDR3: CASSFGTSTDTQYF
J: TRBJ1-1; V: TRBV11-2; D: NA; size: many; DNA: TGTGCCAGCAGCCTGCAGGGTTATTTAGCTTTCTTT; CDR3: CASSLQGYLAFF
J: TRBJ2-1; V: TRBV20-1; D: NA; size: many; DNA: TGCAGTGCTAGAGATCTGCGGGACCGCCCCTCTAATGAGCAGTTCTTC; CDR3: CSARDLRDRPSNEQFF
J: TRBJ2-2; V: TRBV28; D: NA; size: NA; DNA: TGTGCCAGCAGTTCTCCGGGGGCGACCACCGGGGAGCTGTTTTTT; CDR3: CASSSPGATTGELFF
J: TRBJ2-3; V: TRBV12-3/TRBV12-4; D: NA; size: NA; DNA: TGTGCCAGCAGTTTAGGTGCCTACACAGATACGCAGTATTTT; CDR3: CASSLGAYTDTQYF
J: TRBJ2-1; V: TRBV12-3/TRBV12-4; D: TRBD2; size: few; DNA: TGTGCCAGTATGATCGGGGGGGACCTTTTGAATGAGCAGTTCTTC; CDR3: CASMIGGDLLNEQFF
J: TRBJ2-1; V: TRBV7-9; D: TRBD2; size: many; DNA: TGTGCCAGCAGCACCCCGCGGACTAGATCCGGCAATGAGCAGTTCTTC; CDR3: CASSTPRTRSGNEQFF
J: TRBJ1-5; V: TRBV18; D: NA; size: many; DNA: TGTGCCAGCTCCCCGGGCCTGGGCAATCAGCCCCAGCATTTT; CDR3: CASSPGLGNQPQHF
J: TRBJ2-5; V: TRBV7-9; D: NA; size: NA; DNA: TGTGCCAGCAGCCCGAGAACAGACGAAGAGACCCAGTACTTC; CDR3: CASSPRTDEETQYF
J: TRBJ2-5; V: TRBV29-1; D: NA; size: NA; DNA: TGCAGCGTTGTGGGCATGGGGGAGACCCAGTACTTC; CDR3: CSVVGMGETQYF
J: TRBJ1-4; V: TRBV24-1; D: NA; size: many; DNA: TGTGCCACCAAGACAAGAGGGAAAGAAAAACTGTTTTTT; CDR3: CATKTRGKEKLFF
J: TRBJ2-1; V: TRBV20-1; D: NA; size: many; DNA: TGCAGTGCTAGAGATATGAGTGCGATAAGCTCCTACAATGAGCAGTTCTTC; CDR3: CSARDMSAISSYNEQFF
J: TRBJ1-3; V: TRBV6-6; D: NA; size: many; DNA: TGTGCCAGCAGTTACTCAGGCGGCTCTGGAAACACCATATATTTT; CDR3: CASSYSGGSGNTIYF
J: TRBJ1-1; V: TRBV6-1; D: NA; size: many; DNA: TGTGCCAGCAGTGTACAGGGTAACACTGAAGCTTTCTTT; CDR3: CASSVQGNTEAFF
J: TRBJ2-5; V: TRBV29-1; D: TRBD2; size: few; DNA: TGCAGTTTTCGGATGGGGGGGTGGGAGACCCAGTACTTC; CDR3: CSFRMGGWETQYF
J: TRBJ1-2; V: TRBV9; D: NA; size: NA; DNA: TGTGCCAGCAGCGTGAATATAGGACAGTCAATGGGCGGCTACACCTTC; CDR3: CASSVNIGQSMGGYTF
J: TRBJ2-5; V: TRBV7-9; D: TRBD2; size: many; DNA: TGTGCCAGCAGCTTAGTTGGCGGGGGCCAAGAGACCCAGTACTTC; CDR3: CASSLVGGGQETQYF
J: TRBJ2-5; V: TRBV15; D: NA; size: few; DNA: TGTGCCGCCAGCAGAGATCCAGGGCAAGAGACCCAGTACTTC; CDR3: CAASRDPGQETQYF
J: TRBJ2-5; V: TRBV6-6; D: NA; size: medium-sized; DNA: TGTGCCAGCAGTTACTCTCGCTACCGGGAGACCCAGTACTTC; CDR3: CASSYSRYRETQYF
J: TRBJ2-5; V: TRBV10-3; D: TRBD2; size: NA; DNA: TGTGCCACCCAGTACGCGGGGGGAGGGGAGACCCAGTACTTC; CDR3: CATQYAGGGETQYF
J: TRBJ1-3; V: TRBV7-9; D: NA; size: many; DNA: TGTGCCAGCAGCCAGACGGACAGCTCTGGAAACACCATATATTTT; CDR3: CASSQTDSSGNTIYF
J: TRBJ2-1; V: TRBV27; D: NA; size: many; DNA: TGTGCCAGCAGTTTGATCTCGGAGGCCTACAATGAGCAGTTCTTC; CDR3: CASSLISEAYNEQFF